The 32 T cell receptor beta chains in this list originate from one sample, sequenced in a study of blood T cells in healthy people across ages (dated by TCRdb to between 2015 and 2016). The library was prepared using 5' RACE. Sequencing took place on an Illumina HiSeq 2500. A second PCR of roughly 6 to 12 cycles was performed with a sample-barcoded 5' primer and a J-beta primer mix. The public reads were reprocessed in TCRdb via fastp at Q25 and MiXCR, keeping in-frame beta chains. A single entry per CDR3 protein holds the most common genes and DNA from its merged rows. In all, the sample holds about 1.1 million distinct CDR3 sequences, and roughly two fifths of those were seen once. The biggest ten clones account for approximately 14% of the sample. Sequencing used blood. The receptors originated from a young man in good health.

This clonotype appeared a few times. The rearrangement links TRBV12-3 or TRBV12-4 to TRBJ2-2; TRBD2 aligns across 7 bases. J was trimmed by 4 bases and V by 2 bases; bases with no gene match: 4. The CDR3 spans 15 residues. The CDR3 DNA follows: TGTGCCAGCAGTTTAAGCGGGGAGCTCACCGGGGAGCTGTTTTTT. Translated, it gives CASSLSGELTGELFF.

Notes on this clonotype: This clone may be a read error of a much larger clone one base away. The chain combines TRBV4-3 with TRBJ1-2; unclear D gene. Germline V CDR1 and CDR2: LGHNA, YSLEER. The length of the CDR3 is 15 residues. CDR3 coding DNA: TGCGTCAGCAGCCAAGATCTGGACCCGTACTATGGCTACACCTTC. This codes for CVSSQDLDPYYGYTF.

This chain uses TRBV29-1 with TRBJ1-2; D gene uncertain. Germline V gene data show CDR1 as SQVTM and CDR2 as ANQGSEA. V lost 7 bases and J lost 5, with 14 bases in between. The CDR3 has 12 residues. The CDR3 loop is CSARRAGYGYTF. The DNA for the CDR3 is TGCAGCGCCAGACGAGCCGGGTATGGCTACACCTTC.

CDR3 sequence (DNA): TGTGCCAACAACGCGCCTGTGTGCGGCTACACCTTC. Translated, it gives CANNAPVCGYTF. This rearrangement joins TRBV9 to TRBJ1-2; no firm D call. CDR3 length equals 12 residues. V lost 9 bases and J 8 bases, leaving 17 bases between the germline ends. Germline V gives CDR1 SGDLS, CDR2 YYNGEE.

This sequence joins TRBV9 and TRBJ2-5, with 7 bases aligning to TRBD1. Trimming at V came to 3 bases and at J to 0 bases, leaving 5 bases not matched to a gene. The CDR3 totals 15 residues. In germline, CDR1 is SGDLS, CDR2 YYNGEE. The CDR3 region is CASSDRTGHQETQYF. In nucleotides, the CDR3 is TGTGCCAGCAGCGACCGGACAGGCCACCAAGAGACCCAGTACTTC. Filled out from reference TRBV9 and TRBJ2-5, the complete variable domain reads DSGVTQTPKHLITATGQRVTLRCSPRSGDLSVYWYQQSLDQGLQFLIQYYNGEERAKGNILERFSAQQFPDLHSELNLSSLELGDSALYFCASSDRTGHQETQYFGPGTRLLVL.

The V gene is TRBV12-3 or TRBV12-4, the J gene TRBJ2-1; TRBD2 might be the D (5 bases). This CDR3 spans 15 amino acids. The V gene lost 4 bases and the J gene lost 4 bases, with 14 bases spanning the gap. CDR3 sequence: CASSSPSGGYNEQFF. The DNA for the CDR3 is TGTGCCAGCAGTTCCCCATCGGGCGGGTACAATGAGCAGTTCTTC.

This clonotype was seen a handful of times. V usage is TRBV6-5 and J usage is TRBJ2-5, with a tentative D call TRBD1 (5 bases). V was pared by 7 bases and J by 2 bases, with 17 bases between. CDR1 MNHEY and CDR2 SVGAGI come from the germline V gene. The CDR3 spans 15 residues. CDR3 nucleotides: TGTGCCAGCACTCCGACAAGGGGTCTTCAAGAGACCCAGTACTTC. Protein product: CASTPTRGLQETQYF.

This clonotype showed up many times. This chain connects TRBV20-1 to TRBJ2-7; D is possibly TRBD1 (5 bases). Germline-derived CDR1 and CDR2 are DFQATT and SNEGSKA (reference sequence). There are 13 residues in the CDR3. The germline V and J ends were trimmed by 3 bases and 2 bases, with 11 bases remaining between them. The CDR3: CSARDKNPYEQYF. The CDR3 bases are TGCAGTGCTAGGGACAAAAACCCCTACGAGCAGTACTTC.

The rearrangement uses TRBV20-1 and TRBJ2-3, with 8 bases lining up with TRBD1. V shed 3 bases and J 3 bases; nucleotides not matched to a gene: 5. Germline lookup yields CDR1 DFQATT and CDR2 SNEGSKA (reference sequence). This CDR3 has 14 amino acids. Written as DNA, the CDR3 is TGCAGTGCTAGGGACAGGGAGAAGACAGATACGCAGTATTTT. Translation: CSARDREKTDTQYF.

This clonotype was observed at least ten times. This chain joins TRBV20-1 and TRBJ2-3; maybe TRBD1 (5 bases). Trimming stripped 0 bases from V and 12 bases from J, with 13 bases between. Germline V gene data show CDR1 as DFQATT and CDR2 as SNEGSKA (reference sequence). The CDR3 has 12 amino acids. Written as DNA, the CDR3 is TGCAGTGCTAGAGATCAGACAGACCCCCAGTATTTT. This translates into CSARDQTDPQYF.

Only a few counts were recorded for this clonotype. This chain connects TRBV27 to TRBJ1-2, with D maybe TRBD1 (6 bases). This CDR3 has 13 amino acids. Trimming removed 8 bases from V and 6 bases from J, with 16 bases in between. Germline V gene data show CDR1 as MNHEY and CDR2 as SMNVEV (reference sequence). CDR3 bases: TGTGCCAGCTCCCCACACAGGGTTGATGGCTACACCTTC. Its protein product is CASSPHRVDGYTF.

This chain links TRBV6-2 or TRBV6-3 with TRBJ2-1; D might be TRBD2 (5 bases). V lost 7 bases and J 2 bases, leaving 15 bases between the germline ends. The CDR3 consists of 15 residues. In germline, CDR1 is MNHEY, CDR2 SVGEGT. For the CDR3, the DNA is TGTGCCAGCACCGCCGGGATCGGCGCCTACAATGAGCAGTTCTTC. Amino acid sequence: CASTAGIGAYNEQFF.

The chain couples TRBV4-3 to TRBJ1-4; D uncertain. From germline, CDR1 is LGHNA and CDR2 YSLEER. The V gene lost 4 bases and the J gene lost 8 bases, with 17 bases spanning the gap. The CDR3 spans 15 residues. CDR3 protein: CASSRGPGESEKLFF. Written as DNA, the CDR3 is TGCGCCAGCAGCCGAGGGCCCGGCGAAAGCGAAAAACTGTTTTTT.

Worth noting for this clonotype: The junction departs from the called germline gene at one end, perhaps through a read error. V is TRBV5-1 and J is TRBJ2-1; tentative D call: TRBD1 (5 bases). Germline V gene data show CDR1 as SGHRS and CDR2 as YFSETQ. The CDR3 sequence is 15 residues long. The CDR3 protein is CVSSSSDRSYNEQFF. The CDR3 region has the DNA TGCGTCAGCAGCTCTTCCGACAGATCCTACAATGAGCAGTTCTTC.

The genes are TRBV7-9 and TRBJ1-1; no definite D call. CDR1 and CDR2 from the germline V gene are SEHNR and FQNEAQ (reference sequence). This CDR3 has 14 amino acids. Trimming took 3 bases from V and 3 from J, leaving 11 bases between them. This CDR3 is CASSFRGGDTEAFF. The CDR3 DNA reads TGTGCCAGCAGCTTTCGGGGTGGCGACACTGAAGCTTTCTTT.

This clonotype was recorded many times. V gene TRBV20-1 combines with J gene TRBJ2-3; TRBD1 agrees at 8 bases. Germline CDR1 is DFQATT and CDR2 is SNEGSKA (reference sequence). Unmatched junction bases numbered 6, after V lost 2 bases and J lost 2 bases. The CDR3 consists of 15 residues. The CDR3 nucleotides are TGCAGTGCTAGACCCGACAGGGGATACACAGATACGCAGTATTTT. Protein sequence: CSARPDRGYTDTQYF.

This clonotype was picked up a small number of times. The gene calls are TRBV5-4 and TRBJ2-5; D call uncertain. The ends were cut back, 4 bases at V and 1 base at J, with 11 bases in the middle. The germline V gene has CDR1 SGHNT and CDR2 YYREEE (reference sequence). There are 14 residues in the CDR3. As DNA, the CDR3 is TGTGCCAGCAGCAAAATGCTACTCCAAGAGACCCAGTACTTC. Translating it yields CASSKMLLQETQYF.

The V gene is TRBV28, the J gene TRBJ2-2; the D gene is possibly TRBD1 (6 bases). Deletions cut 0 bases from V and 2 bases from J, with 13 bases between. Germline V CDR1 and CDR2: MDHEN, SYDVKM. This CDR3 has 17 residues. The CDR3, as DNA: TGTGCCAGCAGTTTATGGAGGGGGTCAGGAAACACCGGGGAGCTGTTTTTT. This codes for CASSLWRGSGNTGELFF. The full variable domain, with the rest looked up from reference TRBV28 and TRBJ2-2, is DVKVTQSSRYLVKRTGEKVFLECVQDMDHENMFWYRQDPGLGLRLIYFSYDVKMKEKGDIPEGYSVSREKKERFSLILESASTNQTSMYLCASSLWRGSGNTGELFFGEGSRLTVL.

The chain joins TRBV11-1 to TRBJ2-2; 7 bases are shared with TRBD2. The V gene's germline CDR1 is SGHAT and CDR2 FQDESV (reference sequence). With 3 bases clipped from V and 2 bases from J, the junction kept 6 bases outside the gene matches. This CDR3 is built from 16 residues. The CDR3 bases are TGTGCCAGCAGCTTGGGAAGCGGGGAAAACACCGGGGAGCTGTTTTTT. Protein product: CASSLGSGENTGELFF.

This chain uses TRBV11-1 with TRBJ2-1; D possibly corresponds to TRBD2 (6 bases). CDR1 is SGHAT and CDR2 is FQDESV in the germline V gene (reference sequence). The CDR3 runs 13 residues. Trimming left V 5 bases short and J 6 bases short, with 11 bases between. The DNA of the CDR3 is TGTGCCAGCAGCGGGGGGACTCGCAATGAGCAGTTCTTC. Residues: CASSGGTRNEQFF.

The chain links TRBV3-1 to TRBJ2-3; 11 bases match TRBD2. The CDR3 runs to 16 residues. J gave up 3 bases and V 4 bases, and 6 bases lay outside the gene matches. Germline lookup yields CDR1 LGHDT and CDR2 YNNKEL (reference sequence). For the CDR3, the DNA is TGTGCCAGCAGCCTATCCGGGACTAGCGGAACAGATACGCAGTATTTT. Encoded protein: CASSLSGTSGTDTQYF.

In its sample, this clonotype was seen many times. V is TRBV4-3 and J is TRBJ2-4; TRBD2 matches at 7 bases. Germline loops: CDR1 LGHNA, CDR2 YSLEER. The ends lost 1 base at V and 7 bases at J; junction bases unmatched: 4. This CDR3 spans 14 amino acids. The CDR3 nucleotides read TGCGCCAGCAGCCAAGCGCGGGGGAGGAACATTCAGTACTTC. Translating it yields CASSQARGRNIQYF.

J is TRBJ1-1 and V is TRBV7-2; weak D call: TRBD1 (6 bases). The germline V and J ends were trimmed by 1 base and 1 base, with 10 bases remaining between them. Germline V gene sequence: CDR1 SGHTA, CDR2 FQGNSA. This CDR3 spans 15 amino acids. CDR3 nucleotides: TGTGCCAGCAGCTTAGTGATAGGGGGGAACACTGAAGCTTTCTTT. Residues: CASSLVIGGNTEAFF.

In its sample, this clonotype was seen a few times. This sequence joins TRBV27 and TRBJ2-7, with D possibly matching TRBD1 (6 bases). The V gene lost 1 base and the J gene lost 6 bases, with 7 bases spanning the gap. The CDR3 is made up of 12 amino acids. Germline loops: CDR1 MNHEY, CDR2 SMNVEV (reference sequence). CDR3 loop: CASSLLGAEQYF. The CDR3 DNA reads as TGTGCCAGCAGTTTATTGGGGGCCGAGCAGTACTTC.

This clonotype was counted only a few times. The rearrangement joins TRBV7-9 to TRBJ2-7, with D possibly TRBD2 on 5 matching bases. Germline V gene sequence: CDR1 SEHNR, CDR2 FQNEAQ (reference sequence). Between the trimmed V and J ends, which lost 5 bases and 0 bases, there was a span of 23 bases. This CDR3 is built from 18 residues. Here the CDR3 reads CASSPTRTRTPSSYEQYF. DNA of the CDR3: TGTGCCAGCAGCCCAACACGCACACGGACTCCAAGCTCCTACGAGCAGTACTTC. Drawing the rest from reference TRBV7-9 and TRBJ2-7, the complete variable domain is DTGVSQNPRHKITKRGQNVTFRCDPISEHNRLYWYRQTLGQGPEFLTYFQNEAQLEKSRLLSDRFSAERPKGSFSTLEIQRTEQGDSAMYLCASSPTRTRTPSSYEQYFGPGTRLTVT.

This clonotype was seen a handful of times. The CDR3 coding sequence is TGCGCCAGCAGCCCTCGGGGGGCCCGAACTAATGAAAAACTGTTTTTT. Encoded protein: CASSPRGARTNEKLFF. This chain uses TRBV4-3 with TRBJ1-4, with TRBD1 as a possible D gene (6 bases). V was cut by 4 bases and J by 1 base, with 13 bases left in between. Germline V CDR1 and CDR2: LGHNA, YSLEER. The CDR3 runs 16 residues.

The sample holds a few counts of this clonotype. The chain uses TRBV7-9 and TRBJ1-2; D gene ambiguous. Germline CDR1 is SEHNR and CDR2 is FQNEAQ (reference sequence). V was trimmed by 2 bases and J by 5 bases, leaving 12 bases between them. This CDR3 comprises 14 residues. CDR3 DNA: TGTGCCAGCAGCTTATTCATGGCCGAGTATGGCTACACCTTC. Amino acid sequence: CASSLFMAEYGYTF.

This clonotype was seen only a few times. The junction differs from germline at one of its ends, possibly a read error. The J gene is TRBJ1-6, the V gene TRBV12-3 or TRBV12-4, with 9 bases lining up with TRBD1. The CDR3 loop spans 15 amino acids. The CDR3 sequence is CASSLSGTGRSPLHF. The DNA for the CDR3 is TGTGCCAGCAGTTTAAGCGGGACAGGGCGTTCACCCCTCCATTTT.

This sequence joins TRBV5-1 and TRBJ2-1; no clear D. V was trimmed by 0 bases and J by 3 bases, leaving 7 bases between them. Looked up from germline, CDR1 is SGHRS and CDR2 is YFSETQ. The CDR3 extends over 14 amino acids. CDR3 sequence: CASSLVPVYNEQFF. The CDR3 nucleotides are TGCGCCAGCAGCTTGGTGCCCGTCTACAATGAGCAGTTCTTC.

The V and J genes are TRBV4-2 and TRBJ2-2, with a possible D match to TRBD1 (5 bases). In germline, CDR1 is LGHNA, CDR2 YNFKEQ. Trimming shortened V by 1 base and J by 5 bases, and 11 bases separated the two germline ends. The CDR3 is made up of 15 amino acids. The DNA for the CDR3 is TGTGCCAGCAGCCAAGCCTACAGGATGACCGGGGAGCTGTTTTTT. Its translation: CASSQAYRMTGELFF.

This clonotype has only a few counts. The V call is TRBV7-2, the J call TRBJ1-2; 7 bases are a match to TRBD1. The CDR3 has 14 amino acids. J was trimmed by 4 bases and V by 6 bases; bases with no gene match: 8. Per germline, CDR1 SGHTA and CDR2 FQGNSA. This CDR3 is CASRKGGGSYGYTF. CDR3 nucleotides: TGTGCCAGCAGGAAAGGAGGGGGCAGCTATGGCTACACCTTC.

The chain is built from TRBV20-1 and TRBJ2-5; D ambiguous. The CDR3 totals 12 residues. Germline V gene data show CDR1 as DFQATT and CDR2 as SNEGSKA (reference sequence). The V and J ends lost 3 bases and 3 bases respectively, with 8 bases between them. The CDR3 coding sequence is TGCAGTGCTAGCAACGGAAAAGAGACCCAGTACTTC. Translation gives CSASNGKETQYF.